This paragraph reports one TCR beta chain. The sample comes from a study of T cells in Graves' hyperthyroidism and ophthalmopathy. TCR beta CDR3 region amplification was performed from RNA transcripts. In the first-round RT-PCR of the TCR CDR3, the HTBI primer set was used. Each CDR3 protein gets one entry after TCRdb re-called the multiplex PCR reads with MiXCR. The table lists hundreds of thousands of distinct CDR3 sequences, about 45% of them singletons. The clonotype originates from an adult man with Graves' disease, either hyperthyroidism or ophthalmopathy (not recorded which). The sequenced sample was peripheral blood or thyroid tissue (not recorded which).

The chain's CDR3 is CASRPENSYEQYF. The CDR3 region has the DNA TGCGCCAGCAGGCCCGAAAACTCCTACGAGCAGTACTTC. The chain employs TRBV5-1 and TRBJ2-7; D ambiguous. The CDR3 covers 13 residues. V shed 5 bases and J shed 0 bases, with 9 bases lying between them. Germline V gives CDR1 SGHRS, CDR2 YFSETQ.